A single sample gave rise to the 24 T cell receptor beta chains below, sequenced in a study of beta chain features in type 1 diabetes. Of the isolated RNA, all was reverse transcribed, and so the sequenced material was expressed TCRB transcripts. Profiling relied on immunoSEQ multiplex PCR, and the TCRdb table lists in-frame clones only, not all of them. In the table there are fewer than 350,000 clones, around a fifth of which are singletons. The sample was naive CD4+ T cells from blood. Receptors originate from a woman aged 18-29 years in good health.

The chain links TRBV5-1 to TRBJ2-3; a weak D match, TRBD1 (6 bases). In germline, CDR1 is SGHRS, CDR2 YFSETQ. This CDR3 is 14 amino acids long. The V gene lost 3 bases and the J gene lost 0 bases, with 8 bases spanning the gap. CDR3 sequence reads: CASSWDMSTDTQYF. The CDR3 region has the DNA TGCGCCAGCAGCTGGGACATGAGCACAGATACGCAGTATTTT. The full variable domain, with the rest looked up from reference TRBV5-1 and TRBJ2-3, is KAGVTQTPRYLIKTRGQQVTLSCSPISGHRSVSWYQQTPGQGLQFLFEYFSETQRNKGNFPGRFSGRQFSNSRSEMNVSTLELGDSALYLCASSWDMSTDTQYFGPGTRLTVL.

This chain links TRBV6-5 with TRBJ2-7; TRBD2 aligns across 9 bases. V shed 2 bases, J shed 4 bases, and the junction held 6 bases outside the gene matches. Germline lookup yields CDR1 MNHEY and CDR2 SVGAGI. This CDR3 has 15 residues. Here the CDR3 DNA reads TGTGCCAGCAGTTACCACGGACTAGCGCAATACGAGCAGTACTTC. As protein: CASSYHGLAQYEQYF.

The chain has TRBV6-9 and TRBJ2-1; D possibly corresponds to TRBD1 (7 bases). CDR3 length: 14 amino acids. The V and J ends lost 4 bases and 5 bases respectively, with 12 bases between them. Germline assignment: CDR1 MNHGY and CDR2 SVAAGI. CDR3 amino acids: CASSSTGEDNEQFF. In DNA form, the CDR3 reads TGTGCCAGCAGTTCCACAGGGGAGGACAATGAGCAGTTCTTC.

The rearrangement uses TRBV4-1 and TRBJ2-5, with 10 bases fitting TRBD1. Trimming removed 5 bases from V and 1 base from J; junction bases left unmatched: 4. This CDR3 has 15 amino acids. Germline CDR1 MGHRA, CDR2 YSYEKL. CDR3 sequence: CASSEGQGRQETQYF. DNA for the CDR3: TGCGCCAGCAGCGAGGGACAGGGGCGCCAAGAGACCCAGTACTTC.

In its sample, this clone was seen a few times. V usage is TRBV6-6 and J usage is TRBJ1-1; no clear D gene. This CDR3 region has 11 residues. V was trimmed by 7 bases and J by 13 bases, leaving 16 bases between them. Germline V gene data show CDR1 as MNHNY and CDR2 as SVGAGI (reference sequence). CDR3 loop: CASTNSLSGFF. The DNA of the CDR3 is TGTGCCAGCACCAATTCACTTTCGGGTTTCTTT.

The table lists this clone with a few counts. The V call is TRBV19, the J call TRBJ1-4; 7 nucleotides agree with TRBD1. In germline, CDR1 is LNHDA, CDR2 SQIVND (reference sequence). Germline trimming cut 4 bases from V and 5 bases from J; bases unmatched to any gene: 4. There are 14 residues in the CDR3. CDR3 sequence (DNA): TGTGCCAGTAGTAAGTGGGACAGAAATGAAAAACTGTTTTTT. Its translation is CASSKWDRNEKLFF.

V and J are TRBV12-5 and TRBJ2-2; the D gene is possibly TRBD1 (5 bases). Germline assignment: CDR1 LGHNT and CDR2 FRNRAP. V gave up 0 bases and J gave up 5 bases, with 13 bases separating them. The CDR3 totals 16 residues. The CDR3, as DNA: TGTGCTAGTGGTTTGGTTCTTGACAGCGATACCGGGGAGCTGTTTTTT. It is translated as CASGLVLDSDTGELFF. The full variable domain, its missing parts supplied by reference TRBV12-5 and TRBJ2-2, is DARVTQTPRHKVTEMGQEVTMRCQPILGHNTVFWYRQTMMQGLELLAYFRNRAPLDDSGMPKDRFSAEMPDATLATLKIQPSEPRDSAVYFCASGLVLDSDTGELFFGEGSRLTVL.

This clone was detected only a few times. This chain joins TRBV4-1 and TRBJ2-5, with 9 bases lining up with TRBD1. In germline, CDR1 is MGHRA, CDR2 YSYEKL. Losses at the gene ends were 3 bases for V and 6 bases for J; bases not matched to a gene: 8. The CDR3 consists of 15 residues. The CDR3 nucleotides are TGCGCCAGCAGCCACCCGGGACAGGGCGAAAAGACCCAGTACTTC. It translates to CASSHPGQGEKTQYF.

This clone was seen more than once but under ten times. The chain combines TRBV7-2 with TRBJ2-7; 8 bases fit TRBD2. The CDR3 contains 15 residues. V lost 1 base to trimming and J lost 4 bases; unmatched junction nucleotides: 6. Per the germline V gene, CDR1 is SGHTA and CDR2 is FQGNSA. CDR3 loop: CASSLDSGGQYEQYF. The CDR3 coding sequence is TGTGCCAGCAGCTTAGACAGCGGGGGCCAGTACGAGCAGTACTTC.

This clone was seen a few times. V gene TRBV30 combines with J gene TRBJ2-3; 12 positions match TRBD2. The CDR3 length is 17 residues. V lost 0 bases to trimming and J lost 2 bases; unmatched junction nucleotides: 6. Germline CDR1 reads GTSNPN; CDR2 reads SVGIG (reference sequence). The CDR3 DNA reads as TGTGCCTGGAGTGTATACCGGACTAGCGGGACCACAGATACGCAGTATTTT. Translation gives CAWSVYRTSGTTDTQYF.

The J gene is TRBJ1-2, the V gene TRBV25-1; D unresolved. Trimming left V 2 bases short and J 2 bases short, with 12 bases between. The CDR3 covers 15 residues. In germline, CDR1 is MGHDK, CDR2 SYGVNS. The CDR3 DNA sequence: TGTGCCAGCAGTGAAGGCGGCAGCATAAACTATGGCTACACCTTC. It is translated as CASSEGGSINYGYTF.

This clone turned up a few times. The CDR3 sequence: CASSQRAGPNTGELFF. The CDR3 bases are TGTGCCAGCTCACAGAGGGCGGGACCGAACACCGGGGAGCTGTTTTTT. V usage is TRBV18 and J usage is TRBJ2-2; D is possibly TRBD2 (6 bases). CDR1 and CDR2 (germline): KGHSH, LQKENI. V dropped 4 bases and J dropped 0 bases, with 12 bases sitting between them. The CDR3 is 16 residues long.

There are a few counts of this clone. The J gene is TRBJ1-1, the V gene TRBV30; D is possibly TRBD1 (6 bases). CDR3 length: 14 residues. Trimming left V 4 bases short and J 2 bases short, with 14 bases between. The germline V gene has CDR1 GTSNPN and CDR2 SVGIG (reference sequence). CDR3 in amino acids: CAWNSHRANTEAFF. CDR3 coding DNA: TGTGCCTGGAACTCCCACAGGGCCAACACTGAAGCTTTCTTT.

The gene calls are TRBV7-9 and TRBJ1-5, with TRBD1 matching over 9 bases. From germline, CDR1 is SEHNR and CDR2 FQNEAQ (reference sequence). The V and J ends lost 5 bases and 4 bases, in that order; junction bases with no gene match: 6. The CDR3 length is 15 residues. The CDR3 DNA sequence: TGTGCCAGCAGCCGGACCGGGACAGGGAATCAGCCCCAGCATTTT. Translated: CASSRTGTGNQPQHF.

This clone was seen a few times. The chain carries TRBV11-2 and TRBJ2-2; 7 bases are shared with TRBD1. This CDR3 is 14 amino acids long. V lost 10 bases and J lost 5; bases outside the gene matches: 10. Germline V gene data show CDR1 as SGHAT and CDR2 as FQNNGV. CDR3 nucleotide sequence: TGTGCCACCCACACTACAGGGGTAACCGGGGAGCTGTTTTTT. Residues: CATHTTGVTGELFF.

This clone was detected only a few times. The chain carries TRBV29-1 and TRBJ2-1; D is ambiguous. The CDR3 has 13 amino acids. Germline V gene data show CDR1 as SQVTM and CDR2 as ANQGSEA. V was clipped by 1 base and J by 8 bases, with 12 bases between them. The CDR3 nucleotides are TGCAGCGTTGAAGTACAGTCCAGGTATGAGCAGTTCTTC. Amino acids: CSVEVQSRYEQFF.

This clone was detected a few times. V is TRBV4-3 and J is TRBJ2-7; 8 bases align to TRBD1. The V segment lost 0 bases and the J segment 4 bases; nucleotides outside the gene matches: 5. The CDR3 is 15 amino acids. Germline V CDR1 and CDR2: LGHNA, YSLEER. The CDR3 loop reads CASSQDKDRGYEQYF. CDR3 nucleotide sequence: TGCGCCAGCAGCCAAGATAAAGACAGGGGTTACGAGCAGTACTTC.

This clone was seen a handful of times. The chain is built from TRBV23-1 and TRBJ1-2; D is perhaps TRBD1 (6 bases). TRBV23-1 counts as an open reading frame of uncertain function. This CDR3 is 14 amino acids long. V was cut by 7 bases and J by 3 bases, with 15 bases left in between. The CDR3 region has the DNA TGCGCCAGCACCCGACAGGACCTCTACTATGGCTACACCTTC. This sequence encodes CASTRQDLYYGYTF.

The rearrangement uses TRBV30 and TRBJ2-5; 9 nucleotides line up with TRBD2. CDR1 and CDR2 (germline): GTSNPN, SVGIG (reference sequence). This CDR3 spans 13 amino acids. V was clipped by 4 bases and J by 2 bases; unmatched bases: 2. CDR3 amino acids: CAWTLAGQETQYF. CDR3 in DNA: TGTGCCTGGACTCTAGCGGGGCAAGAGACCCAGTACTTC.

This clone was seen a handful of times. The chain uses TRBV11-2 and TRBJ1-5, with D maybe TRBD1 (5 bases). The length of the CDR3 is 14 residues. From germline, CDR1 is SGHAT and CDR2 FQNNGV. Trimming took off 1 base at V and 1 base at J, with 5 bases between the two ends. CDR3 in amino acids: CASSLGQSNQPQHF. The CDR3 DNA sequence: TGTGCCAGCAGCTTAGGACAGAGCAATCAGCCCCAGCATTTT.

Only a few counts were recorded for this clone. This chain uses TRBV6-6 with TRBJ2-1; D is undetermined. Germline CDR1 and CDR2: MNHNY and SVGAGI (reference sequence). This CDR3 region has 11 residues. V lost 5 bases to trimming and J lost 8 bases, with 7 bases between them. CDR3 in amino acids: CASSLVDEQFF. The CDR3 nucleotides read TGTGCCAGCAGTCTAGTGGATGAGCAGTTCTTC.

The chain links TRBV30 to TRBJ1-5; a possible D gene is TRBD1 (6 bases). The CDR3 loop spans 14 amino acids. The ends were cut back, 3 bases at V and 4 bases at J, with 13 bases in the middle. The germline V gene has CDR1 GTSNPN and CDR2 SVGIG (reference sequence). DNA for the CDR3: TGTGCCTGGAGCCTCAGGGGTGGGAATCAGCCCCAGCATTTT. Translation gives CAWSLRGGNQPQHF.

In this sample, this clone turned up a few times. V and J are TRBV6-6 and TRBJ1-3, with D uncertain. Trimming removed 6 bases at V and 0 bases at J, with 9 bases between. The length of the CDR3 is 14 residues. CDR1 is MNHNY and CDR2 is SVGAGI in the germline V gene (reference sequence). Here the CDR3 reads CASSRGLSGNTIYF. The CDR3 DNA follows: TGTGCCAGCAGCAGAGGACTCTCTGGAAACACCATATATTTT.

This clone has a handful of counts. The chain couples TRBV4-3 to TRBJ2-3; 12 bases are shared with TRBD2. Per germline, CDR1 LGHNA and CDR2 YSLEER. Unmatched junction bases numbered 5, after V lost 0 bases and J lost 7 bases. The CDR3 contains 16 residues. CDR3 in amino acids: CASSQDWTSGKNTQYF. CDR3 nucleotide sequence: TGCGCCAGCAGCCAAGATTGGACTAGCGGGAAGAATACGCAGTATTTT.